These 27 T cell receptor beta chains originate from one sample sequenced in a study of shared clonotypes between healthy human individuals. Only in-frame clones appear in the TCRdb table, and some are missing; sequencing was by immunoSEQ multiplex PCR. This sample carries under 600,000 clones, roughly 95% of them seen once, and the ten largest clones take 0.064%. The sequenced sample was naive CD4+ T cells sorted from blood. Subset of the sample: CD45RA+ positively selected. The receptors come from a woman aged 25 to 39 in good health.

The chain combines TRBV6-6 with TRBJ2-2; the D gene is possibly TRBD1 (5 bases). With 5 bases removed from V and 4 bases from J, the gap between germline ends came to 11 bases. CDR3 length equals 14 residues. Germline lookup yields CDR1 MNHNY and CDR2 SVGAGI (reference sequence). DNA of the CDR3: TGTGCCAGCAGTCCCGACAGCAGCACCGGGGAGCTGTTTTTT. Translation gives CASSPDSSTGELFF.

The V gene is TRBV13, the J gene TRBJ2-7, with D hard to call. The CDR3 extends over 13 amino acids. The germline V and J ends were trimmed by 6 bases and 5 bases, with 14 bases remaining between them. Germline V gene sequence: CDR1 PRHDT, CDR2 FYEKMQ (reference sequence). The CDR3 nucleotides read TGTGCCAGCAGTTGGGGTCTTCGGGACGAGCAGTACTTC. Residues: CASSWGLRDEQYF.

The V and J genes are TRBV18 and TRBJ1-2; D might be TRBD1 (6 bases). The V end lost 1 base, the J end lost 3 bases, and 9 bases lay between the germline ends. CDR3 size: 14 residues. CDR1 and CDR2 (germline): KGHSH, LQKENI. The CDR3 here is CASSPRAGDYGYTF. CDR3 in DNA: TGTGCCAGCTCACCACGTGCAGGGGACTATGGCTACACCTTC.

The chain combines TRBV27 with TRBJ2-3; D remains unclear. The CDR3 length is 9 residues. V was shortened by 11 bases and J by 1 base, with 1 base between the two germline ends. Looked up from germline, CDR1 is MNHEY and CDR2 is SMNVEV (reference sequence). CDR3 in DNA: TGTGCCTGCACAGATACGCAGTATTTT. Translating gives CACTDTQYF.

A few counts support this clone. The J gene is TRBJ1-5, the V gene TRBV19; 7 bases line up with TRBD1. V lost 5 bases and J lost 3; bases outside the gene matches: 10. This CDR3 spans 16 amino acids. The V gene's germline CDR1 is LNHDA and CDR2 SQIVND (reference sequence). The CDR3 nucleotides are TGTGCCAGTAGTGATCACACCAGGGGGATCAATCAGCCCCAGCATTTT. Translating gives CASSDHTRGINQPQHF.

This clone appeared once. The chain links TRBV7-8 to TRBJ2-6; perhaps TRBD2 as D (5 bases). V dropped 1 base and J dropped 0 bases, with 16 bases sitting between them. Germline V lookup: CDR1 SGHVS, CDR2 FQNEAQ. This CDR3 is 19 amino acids long. Here the CDR3 reads CASSLGRGIEGSGANVLTF. In nucleotides, the CDR3 is TGTGCCAGCAGCTTAGGGAGAGGGATAGAGGGCTCTGGGGCCAACGTCCTGACTTTC. The full variable domain, in which reference TRBV7-8 and TRBJ2-6 provide the parts outside the CDR3, is GAGVSQSPRYKVAKRGQDVALRCDPISGHVSLFWYQQALGQGPEFLTYFQNEAQLDKSGLPSDRFFAERPEGSVSTLKIQRTQQEDSAVYLCASSLGRGIEGSGANVLTFGAGSRLTVL.

V is TRBV19 and J is TRBJ2-1; 12 nucleotides line up with TRBD2. V was clipped by 6 bases and J by 9 bases; unmatched bases: 3. The CDR3 contains 13 residues. Germline V CDR1 and CDR2: LNHDA, SQIVND (reference sequence). In nucleotides, the CDR3 is TGTGCCAGTAGCTGGACTAGCGGGACTGAGCAGTTCTTC. It is translated as CASSWTSGTEQFF.

The chain is built from TRBV28 and TRBJ1-3; possibly TRBD1 for D (6 bases). The germline CDR1 and CDR2 sequences are MDHEN and SYDVKM. V dropped 2 bases and J dropped 0 bases, with 17 bases sitting between them. The CDR3 totals 18 residues. The CDR3 nucleotides are TGTGCCAGCAGTTTAATGATGAGGGGGATCAGCTCTGGAAACACCATATATTTT. Translation gives CASSLMMRGISSGNTIYF.

The chain recombines TRBV19 with TRBJ2-7; no reliable D call. The V end was cut by 6 bases, the J end by 6 bases, with 15 bases between. Germline V gives CDR1 LNHDA, CDR2 SQIVND (reference sequence). The CDR3 runs to 13 residues. The CDR3 sequence is CASRLAASGEQYF. The CDR3 nucleotides read TGTGCCAGTAGGCTGGCAGCTTCCGGCGAGCAGTACTTC.

The chain joins TRBV2 to TRBJ2-7, with D unclear. This CDR3 contains 14 residues. Germline V gene sequence: CDR1 SNHLY, CDR2 FYNNEI. The V and J ends lost 3 bases and 3 bases respectively, with 12 bases between them. The CDR3 loop is CASSERRDYYEQYF. The CDR3 DNA is TGTGCCAGCAGTGAGAGGAGAGATTACTACGAGCAGTACTTC.

J is TRBJ1-5 and V is TRBV7-8; D is unresolved. V lost 5 bases, J lost 7 bases, and 12 bases lay in between. The CDR3 extends over 13 amino acids. CDR1 and CDR2 (germline): SGHVS, FQNEAQ. The CDR3 nucleotides are TGTGCCAGCAGCCCAGAGGTATCCCAGCCCCAGCATTTT. This codes for CASSPEVSQPQHF.

CDR3 bases: TGCGCCAGCAGCTTGGACCCGACTAGCGGGAGTGACACCGGGGAGCTGTTTTTT. Protein sequence: CASSLDPTSGSDTGELFF. V gene TRBV5-1 combines with J gene TRBJ2-2, with TRBD2 identical over 12 bases. Germline loops: CDR1 SGHRS, CDR2 YFSETQ. V shed 0 bases, J shed 3 bases, and the junction held 6 bases outside the gene matches. The CDR3 is 18 amino acids. Filled out from reference TRBV5-1 and TRBJ2-2, the complete variable domain reads KAGVTQTPRYLIKTRGQQVTLSCSPISGHRSVSWYQQTPGQGLQFLFEYFSETQRNKGNFPGRFSGRQFSNSRSEMNVSTLELGDSALYLCASSLDPTSGSDTGELFFGEGSRLTVL.

The rearrangement links TRBV7-9 to TRBJ2-7; D possibly corresponds to TRBD1 (5 bases). Germline V gives CDR1 SEHNR, CDR2 FQNEAQ (reference sequence). V shed 1 base and J shed 5 bases, with 12 bases lying between them. The CDR3 extends over 14 amino acids. The CDR3 sequence: CASSLGQGSHEQYF. Here the CDR3 DNA reads TGTGCCAGCAGCTTAGGTCAGGGTAGCCACGAGCAGTACTTC. The full variable domain, its missing parts supplied by reference TRBV7-9 and TRBJ2-7, is DTGVSQNPRHKITKRGQNVTFRCDPISEHNRLYWYRQTLGQGPEFLTYFQNEAQLEKSRLLSDRFSAERPKGSFSTLEIQRTEQGDSAMYLCASSLGQGSHEQYFGPGTRLTVT.

The chain carries TRBV4-1 and TRBJ2-3, with TRBD1 matching 9 bases. The V gene's germline CDR1 is MGHRA and CDR2 YSYEKL. The CDR3 is 15 amino acids. The V segment lost 4 bases and the J segment 3 bases; nucleotides outside the gene matches: 5. CDR3 protein: CASSPPGTGTDTQYF. The CDR3 coding sequence is TGCGCCAGCAGCCCACCTGGGACAGGGACAGATACGCAGTATTTT.

This CDR3 reads CASSTGSHEQYF. The CDR3, as DNA: TGTGCCAGCAGCACAGGGTCCCACGAGCAGTACTTC. The V call is TRBV2, the J call TRBJ2-7; maybe TRBD1 (6 bases). Trimming took 6 bases from V and 5 from J, leaving 11 bases between them. The CDR3 contains 12 residues. Germline CDR1 reads SNHLY; CDR2 reads FYNNEI.

The V gene is TRBV28, the J gene TRBJ2-1; 7 bases line up with TRBD2. The CDR3 spans 14 residues. Trimming took 4 bases from V and 7 from J; bases not matched to a gene: 7. CDR1 and CDR2 from the germline V gene are MDHEN and SYDVKM. The CDR3 sequence is CASSSLAPRNEQFF. The CDR3 DNA is TGTGCCAGCAGTTCACTAGCGCCGAGGAATGAGCAGTTCTTC.

This rearrangement joins TRBV5-8 to TRBJ1-4, with a possible D match to TRBD1 (5 bases). The germline gives CDR1 SGHTS, CDR2 YDEGEE. This CDR3 region has 20 residues. V lost 3 bases and J 10 bases, leaving 34 bases between the germline ends. The CDR3 loop is CASSYAGLHPSGGAGGKLFF. CDR3 nucleotide sequence: TGTGCCAGCAGCTATGCGGGACTTCACCCCTCGGGTGGTGCGGGTGGAAAACTGTTTTTT.

Turning to this clone: The same CDR3 also results from other DNA sequences found in this sample. This rearrangement joins TRBV6-5 to TRBJ1-3; no firm D call. Trimming cost V 0 bases and J 4 bases, with 4 bases left between them. The CDR3 extends over 13 amino acids. Germline V gene data show CDR1 as MNHEY and CDR2 as SVGAGI. CDR3: CASSYSSGNTIYF. In nucleotides, the CDR3 is TGTGCCAGCAGTTACTCTTCGGGAAACACCATATATTTT.

The chain is built from TRBV5-4 and TRBJ2-7; D perhaps matches TRBD2 (5 bases). The V end lost 2 bases, the J end lost 0 bases, and 15 bases lay between the germline ends. Germline loops: CDR1 SGHNT, CDR2 YYREEE (reference sequence). The CDR3 consists of 16 residues. The CDR3 bases are TGTGCCAGCAGCTTTGGAGGAATCTTGAGCTCCTACGAGCAGTACTTC. This encodes CASSFGGILSSYEQYF.

The CDR3, as DNA: TGTGCCAGCAGCCTAGACCGCAACAATGAGCAGTTCTTC. Translation gives CASSLDRNNEQFF. This chain links TRBV7-7 with TRBJ2-1; D gene ambiguous. The CDR3 runs to 13 residues. Germline V gene data show CDR1 as SSHAT and CDR2 as FNYEAQ (reference sequence). Trimming left V 5 bases short and J 5 bases short, with 10 bases between.

This rearrangement joins TRBV7-2 to TRBJ2-5; D is undetermined. Matching the DNA end better, TRBJ2-7 makes the J call doubtful. Germline values: CDR1 SGHTA, CDR2 FQGNSA. The CDR3 sequence is 12 residues long. In DNA, the CDR3 is TGTGCCAGCAGCTTCGCTCAGTACGAGCAGTACTTC. Amino acid sequence: CASSFAQYEQYF.

The chain couples TRBV11-2 to TRBJ2-1; D uncertain. Trimming pared 5 bases from V and 6 bases from J, leaving 11 bases between. From germline, CDR1 is SGHAT and CDR2 FQNNGV. The CDR3 contains 13 residues. The CDR3 sequence is CASSPILGNEQFF. The CDR3 coding sequence is TGTGCCAGCAGCCCGATTTTGGGCAATGAGCAGTTCTTC. The full variable domain, with the rest looked up from reference TRBV11-2 and TRBJ2-1, is EAGVAQSPRYKIIEKRQSVAFWCNPISGHATLYWYQQILGQGPKLLIQFQNNGVVDDSQLPKDRFSAERLKGVDSTLKIQPAKLEDSAVYLCASSPILGNEQFFGPGTRLTVL.

The chain employs TRBV5-1 and TRBJ2-3; 7 bases map to TRBD2. The germline CDR1 and CDR2 sequences are SGHRS and YFSETQ. The CDR3 is 16 residues long. V gave up 6 bases and J gave up 0 bases; unmatched junction bases: 10. As DNA, the CDR3 is TGCGCCAGCAAAAAAACGGCGGGAGCTAGCACAGATACGCAGTATTTT. As protein: CASKKTAGASTDTQYF. Full variable domain (remainder filled in from reference TRBV5-1 and TRBJ2-3): KAGVTQTPRYLIKTRGQQVTLSCSPISGHRSVSWYQQTPGQGLQFLFEYFSETQRNKGNFPGRFSGRQFSNSRSEMNVSTLELGDSALYLCASKKTAGASTDTQYFGPGTRLTVL.

In DNA, the CDR3 is TGTGCCAGCAGTTCTACCCCCGGGAGGACCTCCTACGAGCAGTACTTC. It codes for CASSSTPGRTSYEQYF. The gene calls are TRBV27 and TRBJ2-7; 7 nucleotides agree with TRBD2. CDR3 length: 16 amino acids. Germline CDR1 MNHEY, CDR2 SMNVEV (reference sequence). Unmatched junction bases numbered 9, after V lost 4 bases and J lost 0 bases.

The chain joins TRBV5-1 to TRBJ2-2; 16 positions agree with TRBD2. From germline, CDR1 is SGHRS and CDR2 YFSETQ. V gave up 4 bases and J gave up 4 bases; unmatched junction bases: 7. This CDR3 is 18 amino acids long. The CDR3: CASSPPGLAGGITGELFF. CDR3 nucleotide sequence: TGCGCCAGCAGCCCCCCGGGACTAGCGGGAGGGATCACCGGGGAGCTGTTTTTT.

This clone was picked up one time. The V gene is TRBV6-7, the J gene TRBJ2-3; 13 bases match TRBD2. TRBV6-7 is treated as an ORF (open reading frame) with a function not yet certain. V lost 5 bases and J lost 1; bases outside the gene matches: 6. The CDR3 totals 17 residues. The CDR3 region is CASSAGGTSGGTDTQYF. The CDR3 nucleotides are TGTGCCAGCAGTGCCGGGGGGACTAGCGGGGGCACAGATACGCAGTATTTT.

About this clone: This sample includes further DNA sequences coding for the same CDR3. V is TRBV2 and J is TRBJ1-3; D is uncertain. The CDR3 is 15 amino acids. With 10 bases removed from V and 2 bases from J, the gap between germline ends came to 18 bases. The V gene's germline CDR1 is SNHLY and CDR2 FYNNEI. The CDR3 reads CATVEDGMPGNTIYF. In nucleotides, the CDR3 is TGTGCCACCGTCGAAGATGGGATGCCTGGAAACACCATATATTTT.